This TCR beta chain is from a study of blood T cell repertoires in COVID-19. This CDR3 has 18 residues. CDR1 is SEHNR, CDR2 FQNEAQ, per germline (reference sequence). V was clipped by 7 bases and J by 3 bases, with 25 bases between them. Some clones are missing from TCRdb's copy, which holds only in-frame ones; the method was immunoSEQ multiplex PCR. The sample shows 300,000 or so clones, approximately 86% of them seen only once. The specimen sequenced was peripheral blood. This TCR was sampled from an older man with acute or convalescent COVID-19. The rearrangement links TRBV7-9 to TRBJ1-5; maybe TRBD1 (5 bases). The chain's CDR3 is CASIPTYPATADNQPQHF. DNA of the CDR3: TGTGCCAGCATCCCCACCTATCCGGCGACAGCAGACAATCAGCCCCAGCATTTT.